The rows below give T cell receptor beta chains drawn from one sample of a study of blood T cell repertoires in COVID-19. The repertoire was sequenced with immunoSEQ multiplex PCR; TCRdb's copy has only in-frame clones and lacks some. This table has some 230,000 clones, around four fifths appearing once. Sequences were obtained from peripheral blood. These receptors were obtained from a woman aged 60-75 years who had recovered from COVID-19. Each CDR3 is given with its conserved first and last residue. Each record gives: V gene, J gene, D gene, clone size, CDR3 DNA, CDR3 protein. The D gene is left open where the match is weak. Clone size is shown for a subset of rows, as once, few, many or a class of expanded clone.

V gene: TRBV5-6
J gene: TRBJ1-2
D gene: .
clone size: .
CDR3 DNA: TGTGCCAGCATCCCAATGACCGGGGACTATGGCTACACCTTC
CDR3 protein: CASIPMTGDYGYTF

V gene: TRBV15
J gene: TRBJ1-2
D gene: .
clone size: .
CDR3 DNA: TGTGCCACCAGCAGAGATTATAACAGGGTGAACGGCTACACCTTC
CDR3 protein: CATSRDYNRVNGYTF

V gene: TRBV30
J gene: TRBJ2-7
D gene: TRBD2
clone size: .
CDR3 DNA: TGTGCCTGGAGGCCCGTTGGGGAGGGGATTTACGAGCAGTACTTC
CDR3 protein: CAWRPVGEGIYEQYF

V gene: TRBV2
J gene: TRBJ2-3
D gene: TRBD2
clone size: .
CDR3 DNA: TGTGCCAGCAGTGAAGGTAGCGGGGGTCCCCCAGATACGCAGTATTTT
CDR3 protein: CASSEGSGGPPDTQYF

V gene: TRBV4-3
J gene: TRBJ1-1
D gene: .
clone size: .
CDR3 DNA: TGCGCCAGCAGCCAAGACACAGGGCTGGGGACTGAAGCTTTCTTT
CDR3 protein: CASSQDTGLGTEAFF

V gene: TRBV6-5
J gene: TRBJ1-2
D gene: .
clone size: .
CDR3 DNA: TGTGCCAGCATTCAGGGCAGCCACTATGGCTACACCTTC
CDR3 protein: CASIQGSHYGYTF

V gene: TRBV24-1
J gene: TRBJ2-3
D gene: TRBD2
clone size: .
CDR3 DNA: TGTGCCACCAGTGATACCCTAGCGGGGGATACGCAGTATTTT
CDR3 protein: CATSDTLAGDTQYF

V gene: TRBV6-5
J gene: TRBJ2-2
D gene: TRBD2
clone size: few
CDR3 DNA: TGTGCCAGCACCCTAGCGGGGGGCACCGGGGAGCTGTTTTTT
CDR3 protein: CASTLAGGTGELFF

V gene: TRBV2
J gene: TRBJ1-5
D gene: TRBD1
clone size: .
CDR3 DNA: TGTGCCAGCAGTGGGGCAGGGGGAGCACAGCCCCAGCATTTT
CDR3 protein: CASSGAGGAQPQHF

V gene: TRBV3-1/TRBV3-2
J gene: TRBJ1-1
D gene: .
clone size: .
CDR3 DNA: TGTGCCAGCAGCCAGCAGGGTGATAGCACTGAAGCTTTCTTT
CDR3 protein: CASSQQGDSTEAFF

V gene: TRBV18
J gene: TRBJ1-5
D gene: .
clone size: .
CDR3 DNA: TGTGCCAGCTCACCACGGGGCGGCAATCAGCCCCAGCATTTT
CDR3 protein: CASSPRGGNQPQHF

V gene: TRBV5-1
J gene: TRBJ2-1
D gene: TRBD2
clone size: .
CDR3 DNA: TGCGCCAGCAGCTTGGGGCGGGGCGGGGGACTCTCCTACAATGAGCAGTTCTTC
CDR3 protein: CASSLGRGGGLSYNEQFF

V gene: TRBV11-1
J gene: TRBJ2-2
D gene: .
clone size: .
CDR3 DNA: TGTGCCAGCAGCTTGGCAGGGACGAACACCGGGGAGCTGTTTTTT
CDR3 protein: CASSLAGTNTGELFF

V gene: TRBV19
J gene: TRBJ1-4
D gene: TRBD1
clone size: .
CDR3 DNA: TGTGCCAGTAGTAGCGGACAGGGGGTGACGAATGAAAAACTGTTTTTT
CDR3 protein: CASSSGQGVTNEKLFF

V gene: TRBV27
J gene: TRBJ1-2
D gene: TRBD1
clone size: .
CDR3 DNA: TGTGCCAGCAGTAGACAGGGCAATGGCTATGGCTACACCTTC
CDR3 protein: CASSRQGNGYGYTF

V gene: TRBV10-3
J gene: TRBJ1-1
D gene: .
clone size: .
CDR3 DNA: TGTGCCATCAGTGTTGTCCCTACGTTGAGCGGAAGGGGGGCTTTCTTT
CDR3 protein: CAISVVPTLSGRGAFF

V gene: TRBV7-2
J gene: TRBJ2-1
D gene: TRBD2
clone size: .
CDR3 DNA: TGTGCCAGCAGCTCTAAGCGGGGGGGCCTTGAGTTCTTC
CDR3 protein: CASSSKRGGLEFF

V gene: TRBV3-1/TRBV3-2
J gene: TRBJ1-1
D gene: .
clone size: few
CDR3 DNA: TGTGCCAGCAGCCGCCAACGGGGGAACACTGAAGCTTTCTTT
CDR3 protein: CASSRQRGNTEAFF

V gene: TRBV2
J gene: TRBJ1-1
D gene: .
clone size: .
CDR3 DNA: TGTGCCAGCAGTGAAGCCCGCAGGGGTCGGAGGAACACTGAAGCTTTCTTT
CDR3 protein: CASSEARRGRRNTEAFF

V gene: TRBV2
J gene: TRBJ2-2
D gene: .
clone size: .
CDR3 DNA: TGTGCCAGCGGAGGGACCGCGAACACCGGGGAGCTGTTTTTT
CDR3 protein: CASGGTANTGELFF

V gene: TRBV6-1
J gene: TRBJ1-3
D gene: .
clone size: .
CDR3 DNA: TGTGCCAGCAGTGAAGAGACCGAATCGGGACATATCAGAAACACCATATATTTT
CDR3 protein: CASSEETESGHIRNTIYF

V gene: TRBV13
J gene: TRBJ2-3
D gene: TRBD2
clone size: .
CDR3 DNA: TGTGCCAGCAGCGCCGGGGGGGCGGCCTGGGGTACGCAGTATTTT
CDR3 protein: CASSAGGAAWGTQYF

V gene: TRBV11-2
J gene: TRBJ2-2
D gene: TRBD1
clone size: once
CDR3 DNA: TGTGCCAGCAGCCAACGGACAGGGCTGAACACCGGGGAGCTGTTTTTT
CDR3 protein: CASSQRTGLNTGELFF

V gene: TRBV3-1/TRBV3-2
J gene: TRBJ2-7
D gene: TRBD1
clone size: .
CDR3 DNA: TGTGCCAGCAGCCAAGATAATTTAGGGACAGGATACGAGCAGTACTTC
CDR3 protein: CASSQDNLGTGYEQYF